A selection of T cell receptor beta chains follows, all from one sample in a study of molecular identifiers for immune sequencing clone quantification. TCRdb itself ran the PCR reads through MiXCR, one entry per CDR3 protein. The repertoire holds some 680,000 distinct CDR3 sequences, with approximately 24% as singletons. Sequencing used naive CD8+ T cells from blood, with Jurkat cell RNA spiked in. Every receptor here comes from a human donor in good health. Some libraries in this study had Jurkat cell RNA spiked in. Each CDR3 is given with its conserved first and last residue. D genes are given only for firm matches. The listing skips clone size in some rows; elsewhere it reads once, few, many or a size class.

j_call,clone_size,d_call,v_call,cdr3_aa,cdr3_nt
TRBJ2-7,many,-,TRBV27,CASSFTGRLEQYF,TGTGCCAGCAGTTTTACCGGGAGATTAGAGCAGTACTTC
TRBJ2-5,many,TRBD1,TRBV6-5,CASRSGQGPRETQYF,TGTGCCAGCAGAAGTGGACAGGGGCCTAGAGAGACCCAGTACTTC
TRBJ2-5,-,TRBD2,TRBV28,CASGFGLAGAKETQYF,TGTGCCAGCGGTTTTGGACTAGCGGGAGCTAAGGAGACCCAGTACTTC
TRBJ2-1,few,-,TRBV19,CASSMAGFYNEQFF,TGTGCCAGTAGTATGGCTGGGTTCTACAATGAGCAGTTCTTC
TRBJ2-1,few,TRBD2,TRBV12-3/TRBV12-4,CASSPNLAASYNEQFF,TGTGCCAGCAGCCCAAACCTAGCGGCTAGCTACAATGAGCAGTTCTTC
TRBJ2-2,few,-,TRBV30,CAWDVGTTGELFF,TGTGCCTGGGACGTGGGAACAACCGGGGAGCTGTTTTTT
TRBJ2-1,-,TRBD2,TRBV27,CASSLLTRRRGAFNNEQFF,TGTGCCAGCAGTTTACTCACGCGGCGGCGGGGGGCTTTTAACAATGAGCAGTTCTTC
TRBJ2-1,many,TRBD1,TRBV15,CATSRRTGDEQFF,TGTGCCACCAGCAGGAGGACAGGGGATGAGCAGTTCTTC
TRBJ2-7,many,-,TRBV9,CASSGGGEQYF,TGTGCCAGCAGCGGGGGTGGCGAGCAGTACTTC
TRBJ2-7,-,TRBD2,TRBV6-2/TRBV6-3,CASRPLAGSSYEQYF,TGTGCCAGCAGACCACTAGCGGGAAGCTCCTACGAGCAGTACTTC
TRBJ2-1,-,-,TRBV19,CASTPGKSSYNEQFF,TGTGCCAGTACTCCCGGGAAGAGCTCCTACAATGAGCAGTTCTTC
TRBJ2-5,few,-,TRBV5-8,CASSPATQYF,TGTGCCAGCAGCCCTGCGACCCAGTACTTC
TRBJ2-3,many,-,TRBV6-1,CASSEPPDSPTPDTQYF,TGTGCCAGCAGTGAACCCCCGGACTCACCCACACCAGATACGCAGTATTTT
TRBJ2-1,few,-,TRBV9,CASSAFSADAYNEQFF,TGTGCCAGCAGCGCCTTTAGCGCCGATGCTTACAATGAGCAGTTCTTC
TRBJ1-2,many,-,TRBV6-2/TRBV6-3,CAIVTGSVTGYGYTF,TGTGCCATCGTTACGGGGTCGGTGACTGGCTATGGCTACACCTTC
TRBJ2-3,-,TRBD2,TRBV12-3/TRBV12-4,CASRALAGGQDTQYF,TGTGCCAGCAGGGCTCTTGCGGGGGGGCAAGATACGCAGTATTTT
TRBJ2-3,-,-,TRBV4-3,CASSQEGPSLGTETQYF,TGCGCCAGCAGCCAAGAGGGACCGTCACTCGGCACAGAAACGCAGTATTTT
TRBJ1-2,-,-,TRBV18,CASSPSGGDYGYTF,TGTGCCAGCTCACCTTCAGGTGGCGACTATGGCTACACCTTC
TRBJ2-7,-,-,TRBV4-3,CASSQEGTVNYEQYF,TGCGCCAGCAGCCAAGAAGGGACGGTGAACTACGAGCAGTACTTC
TRBJ2-7,many,TRBD2,TRBV29-1,CSVGLRGTSGLTYEQYF,TGCAGCGTTGGACTTAGAGGGACTAGCGGGCTAACCTACGAGCAGTACTTC
TRBJ2-3,-,-,TRBV19,CASSSGSGYTQYF,TGTGCCAGTAGTTCGGGGTCAGGGTATACGCAGTATTTT
TRBJ2-5,many,-,TRBV7-9,CASSRDAQETQYF,TGTGCCAGCAGTCGGGACGCCCAAGAGACCCAGTACTTC
TRBJ2-7,-,TRBD2,TRBV20-1,CSASLERGFYEQYF,TGCAGTGCTAGTCTGGAGCGGGGATTCTACGAGCAGTACTTC
TRBJ2-3,many,-,TRBV14,CASSQEASLSDTQYF,TGTGCCAGCAGCCAAGAGGCGTCACTCTCAGATACGCAGTATTTT
TRBJ1-6,many,TRBD1,TRBV3-1,CASSQGTGVNSPLHF,TGTGCCAGCAGCCAAGGAACAGGGGTGAATTCACCCCTCCACTTT
TRBJ2-7,few,-,TRBV27,CASSWTPWEYEQYF,TGTGCCAGCAGTTGGACTCCCTGGGAGTACGAGCAGTACTTC
TRBJ2-7,many,-,TRBV20-1,CSARGHQDSYEQYF,TGCAGTGCTAGGGGACACCAGGATTCCTACGAGCAGTACTTC
TRBJ2-7,-,-,TRBV6-6,CASSWGHGGYEQYF,TGTGCCAGCAGCTGGGGACACGGGGGCTACGAGCAGTACTTC
TRBJ2-7,many,TRBD2,TRBV9,CASSVNSGGADEQYF,TGTGCCAGCAGCGTCAATAGCGGGGGGGCCGACGAGCAGTACTTC
TRBJ2-7,few,-,TRBV2,CASSDVMSYEQYF,TGTGCCAGCAGTGACGTGATGAGCTACGAGCAGTACTTC
TRBJ1-2,few,-,TRBV7-9,CASSPPDTQNYGYTF,TGTGCCAGCAGCCCACCGGACACCCAAAACTATGGCTACACCTTC
TRBJ1-2,-,-,TRBV9,CASTGNYGYTF,TGTGCCAGCACAGGAAACTATGGCTACACCTTC
TRBJ2-7,few,-,TRBV28,CASSLSRGGLYEQYF,TGTGCCAGCAGTTTATCCAGGGGGGGGCTTTACGAGCAGTACTTC
TRBJ2-7,many,-,TRBV6-2/TRBV6-3,CASSRDASYEQYF,TGTGCCAGCAGCCGGGACGCAAGCTACGAGCAGTACTTC
TRBJ1-1,-,-,TRBV3-1,CASSQVTGPYTEAFF,TGTGCCAGCAGCCAAGTGACAGGCCCCTACACTGAAGCTTTCTTT
TRBJ2-1,few,-,TRBV29-1,CSVGSETNFNEQFF,TGCAGCGTTGGGTCGGAAACTAACTTTAATGAGCAGTTCTTC
TRBJ2-1,once,TRBD2,TRBV24-1,CATRGGAGGHNEQFF,TGTGCCACCCGGGGGGGAGCGGGAGGGCACAATGAGCAGTTCTTC
TRBJ1-5,-,-,TRBV11-1,CASSLLKWPSNQPQHF,TGTGCCAGCAGCTTACTCAAGTGGCCAAGCAATCAGCCCCAGCATTTT
TRBJ1-6,few,TRBD1,TRBV2,CASRPGQGYNSPLHF,TGTGCCAGCAGGCCGGGACAGGGCTATAATTCACCCCTCCACTTT